This T cell receptor (beta chain) originates from a study of vaccination effects on CD4 cells after COVID-19. Study-level results: Whether induced by infection or by vaccine, clones showed marked clonal contraction late after vaccination.

Trimming cost V 9 bases and J 6 bases; bases outside gene matches: 9. This CDR3 spans 13 amino acids. Germline CDR1 reads LNHDA; CDR2 reads SQIVND (reference sequence). As regards this clone: Antigen specificity is unknown.

The method was immunoSEQ multiplex PCR; TCRdb's version includes in-frame clones alone and lacks a portion of them. This repertoire shows approximately 60,000 clones, 78% found once; its top ten account for 3.5% to 5.5%. After less than 11 days in culture, the CD4+ T cells were isolated. All study participants received two doses of BNT162b2 or mRNA-1273 vaccine. The receptor comes from a human donor who received a COVID-19 vaccine. The sequencing here drew on CD4+ T cells from PBMCs cultured without peptide, taken after COVID-19 vaccination. The V gene is TRBV19, the J gene TRBJ1-2, with 8 bases that match TRBD1. In DNA, the CDR3 is TGTGCCAGCCGTGACAGGGGCCTAAATGGCTACACCTTC. Translated: CASRDRGLNGYTF. The variable domain in full, completed from reference TRBV19 and TRBJ1-2, reads DGGITQSPKYLFRKEGQNVTLSCEQNLNHDAMYWYRQDPGQGLRLIYYSQIVNDFQKGDIAEGYSVSREKKESFPLTVTSAQKNPTAFYLCASRDRGLNGYTFGSGTRLTVV.